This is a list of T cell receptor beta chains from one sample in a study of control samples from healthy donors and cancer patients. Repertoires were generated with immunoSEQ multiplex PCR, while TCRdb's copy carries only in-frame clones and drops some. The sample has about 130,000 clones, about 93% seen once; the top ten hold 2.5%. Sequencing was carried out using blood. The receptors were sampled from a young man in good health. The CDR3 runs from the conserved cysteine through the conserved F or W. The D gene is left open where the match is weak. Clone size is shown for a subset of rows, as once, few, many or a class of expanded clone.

TGTGCCAGCAGCCCCGCAGGGATGGCGGGGTACTATGGCTACACCTTC	CASSPAGMAGYYGYTF	.	TRBV11-2	TRBJ1-2	.
TGTGCCAGCAGTCCCCGGTCGGGGGCGTACGAGCAGTACTTC	CASSPRSGAYEQYF	.	TRBV3-1/TRBV3-2	TRBJ2-7	.
TGTGCCATCAGTGTTAGGACAGAGGGCTACACCTTC	CAISVRTEGYTF	.	TRBV10-3	TRBJ1-2	.
TGTGCCAGCAGTTCGGCAGGGGGCTCTGGAAACACCATATATTTT	CASSSAGGSGNTIYF	.	TRBV28	TRBJ1-3	TRBD1
TGTGCCAGCAGCCCGGTTTTGGCGGGAGGGGGCAATGAGCAGTTCTTC	CASSPVLAGGGNEQFF	.	TRBV7-9	TRBJ2-1	TRBD2
TGCGCCAGCAGCCAAGGGCCGAGCACCATATATTTT	CASSQGPSTIYF	few	TRBV4-3	TRBJ1-3	.
TGTGCCAGTAGCCCATTCCTCTCCTACGAGCAGTACTTC	CASSPFLSYEQYF	.	TRBV19	TRBJ2-7	.
TGTGCCAGCAGTTACCTAGCGGGGCCTACTTACAATGAGCAGTTCTTC	CASSYLAGPTYNEQFF	.	TRBV6-2/TRBV6-3	TRBJ2-1	TRBD2
TGCGCCAGCAGCCCCCGGACGGAGCTCTCTGGGGCCAACGTCCTGACTTTC	CASSPRTELSGANVLTF	.	TRBV5-1	TRBJ2-6	.
TGTGCCAGCAGCCCTAGGACTAGCGGGGGAGCAGATACGCAGTATTTT	CASSPRTSGGADTQYF	.	TRBV7-2	TRBJ2-3	TRBD2
TGTGCCAGCAGCCCCTGGACTAGCGGGGCCGATGAGCAGTTCTTC	CASSPWTSGADEQFF	.	TRBV7-8	TRBJ2-1	TRBD2
TGTGCCAGCAGTTTTCGGGAGTCTAACTATGGCTACACCTTC	CASSFRESNYGYTF	.	TRBV27	TRBJ1-2	.
TGTGCCAGCCTCTTTTACGAGCAGTACTTC	CASLFYEQYF	few	TRBV2	TRBJ2-7	.
TGTGCCAGCGCCAGCCGCTCTGGAAACACCATATATTTT	CASASRSGNTIYF	.	TRBV5-6	TRBJ1-3	.
TGCGCCAGCAGCCAAGCCAGCTTTCAGAACACCGGGGAGCTGTTTTTT	CASSQASFQNTGELFF	.	TRBV4-1	TRBJ2-2	.
TGTGCCAGCAGCTTGGTTCCACTAGGGGCGTACGAGCAGTACTTC	CASSLVPLGAYEQYF	.	TRBV5-5	TRBJ2-7	.
TGCAGCGGTACAGGGGGCGACGAGACCCAGTACTTC	CSGTGGDETQYF	.	TRBV29-1	TRBJ2-5	TRBD1
TGCGCCAGCAGCTTAGGCGGGACTGGAAACACCATATATTTT	CASSLGGTGNTIYF	once	TRBV5-1	TRBJ1-3	.
TGTGCCAGCAGCGCGGGACAGGGTGGGCACAATGAGCAGTTCTTC	CASSAGQGGHNEQFF	.	TRBV9	TRBJ2-1	TRBD1
TGTGCCAGCAGTGACCTACAGTTCACCGGGGAGCTGTTTTTT	CASSDLQFTGELFF	.	TRBV6-1	TRBJ2-2	.
TGTGCCAGCAGCGTAGGGGAGGGCCCACCCCTCCACTTT	CASSVGEGPPLHF	.	TRBV9	TRBJ1-6	.
TGTGCCAGCAGCCTCGGAAGGACTAATGAGCAGTTCTTC	CASSLGRTNEQFF	.	TRBV3-1/TRBV3-2	TRBJ2-1	.
TGTGCCAGCAGTCAGGTATCTATGAGGGGCTACACCTTC	CASSQVSMRGYTF	few	TRBV28	TRBJ1-2	.
TGCGCCAGCAGCCAAGATGGGGAGTACCAAGAGACCCAGTACTTC	CASSQDGEYQETQYF	.	TRBV4-1	TRBJ2-5	.
TGTGCCAGCAGCCCAACTGACAGTCAAGAGACCCAGTACTTC	CASSPTDSQETQYF	.	TRBV7-9	TRBJ2-5	.
TGTGCCAGCAGCCAAGATGGACCCGAGTGGGATACGCAGTATTTT	CASSQDGPEWDTQYF	.	TRBV4-2	TRBJ2-3	.
TGTGCCAGCTCGTTCTCGGACGGGAGGGTCAATGAGCAGTTCTTC	CASSFSDGRVNEQFF	.	TRBV7-8	TRBJ2-1	TRBD2
TGTGCCACCAGCAGAGATTTTATCCCAGGGGGAGGCTACACCTTC	CATSRDFIPGGGYTF	.	TRBV15	TRBJ1-2	TRBD1
TGTGCCAGCAGTTCTCTAGGAGGGGATGAAAAACTGTTTTTT	CASSSLGGDEKLFF	once	TRBV6-2/TRBV6-3	TRBJ1-4	.
TGTGCCATCAGTGAGGCAGACTCTGGAAACACCATATATTTT	CAISEADSGNTIYF	few	TRBV10-3	TRBJ1-3	.
TGTGCCAGCTCACCATCACCCGGAGACCAAGAGACCCAGTACTTC	CASSPSPGDQETQYF	.	TRBV18	TRBJ2-5	.
TGTGCCAGCAGTTTTTCGAGCGATGAGCAGTTCTTC	CASSFSSDEQFF	.	TRBV12-3/TRBV12-4	TRBJ2-1	.
TGTGCCAGCAGTCTGGGTGACGGGGAGCTGTTTTTT	CASSLGDGELFF	.	TRBV12-3/TRBV12-4	TRBJ2-2	.
TGTGCCTGGAGGCTCAGCCAAAACACTGAAGCTTTCTTT	CAWRLSQNTEAFF	once	TRBV30	TRBJ1-1	.
TGTGCCAGCAGTTACTTCCGGGACGGTGAAGCTTTCTTT	CASSYFRDGEAFF	.	TRBV6-2/TRBV6-3	TRBJ1-1	.
TGTGCCAGTCTTCGGGGGTCAGAAGAGACCCAGTACTTC	CASLRGSEETQYF	once	TRBV12-3/TRBV12-4	TRBJ2-5	.
TGTGCCAGCAGAAAAGCTATAGCTCAGCCCCAGCATTTT	CASRKAIAQPQHF	.	TRBV6-5	TRBJ1-5	.
TGTGCCAGCAGCCTAGTTGGTGTAGCGGGAGGCTTTTACAATGAGCAGTTCTTC	CASSLVGVAGGFYNEQFF	.	TRBV11-2	TRBJ2-1	TRBD2
TGTGCCAGCAGTTACGAAACGACAGGGAGAGGCACTGAAGCTTTCTTT	CASSYETTGRGTEAFF	.	TRBV6-5	TRBJ1-1	TRBD1
TGCAGCGTTGAATCCGACACAGATACGCAGTATTTT	CSVESDTDTQYF	.	TRBV29-1	TRBJ2-3	.
TGTGCCAGCAGCTTGTTGACTAGCGGGAGCAATGAGCAGTTCTTC	CASSLLTSGSNEQFF	.	TRBV7-9	TRBJ2-1	TRBD2
TGTGCCAGCAGTGGCGGGCGGGGGAACAATGAGCAGTTCTTC	CASSGGRGNNEQFF	.	TRBV2	TRBJ2-1	TRBD2
TGCGCCAGCAGCAAGGGGACAGGGGGATTCAATGAGCAGTTCTTC	CASSKGTGGFNEQFF	few	TRBV5-1	TRBJ2-1	TRBD1
TGTGCCTGGAGCGGGCAGGGGACCACTGAAGCTTTCTTT	CAWSGQGTTEAFF	.	TRBV30	TRBJ1-1	.
TGTGCCAGCAGGTCGACAGGGGGGAACACTGAAGCTTTCTTT	CASRSTGGNTEAFF	.	TRBV2	TRBJ1-1	TRBD1
TGTGCCAGCAGTGGGCTAGCGGGGGGGAACACAGATACGCAGTATTTT	CASSGLAGGNTDTQYF	medium-sized	TRBV2	TRBJ2-3	TRBD2
TGTGCCAGCAGCGGCTCCACTAAGCAGTTCTTC	CASSGSTKQFF	.	TRBV2	TRBJ2-1	.
TGTGCCAGTAGTTCGGGGGATGTCAAAAACATTCAGTACTTC	CASSSGDVKNIQYF	.	TRBV19	TRBJ2-4	.
TGTGCCAGCAGCCCGACTGCGGAGGCGCAGTATTTT	CASSPTAEAQYF	.	TRBV5-5	TRBJ2-3	.
TGTGCCAGCAGCCTGGGAAGAGGCGGAGGGGGCTACACCTTC	CASSLGRGGGGYTF	.	TRBV5-6	TRBJ1-2	.
TGTGCCTGGAGTCAGGGCGCAAATCAGCCCCAGCATTTT	CAWSQGANQPQHF	.	TRBV30	TRBJ1-5	.
TGTGCCAGCAGTACGGGGGGCACTAATGAAAAACTGTTTTTT	CASSTGGTNEKLFF	.	TRBV27	TRBJ1-4	.
TGTGCCAGCAGTTTACCGGGACAGGGGGTTGACTATGGCTACACCTTC	CASSLPGQGVDYGYTF	.	TRBV28	TRBJ1-2	TRBD1
TGTGCCAGCAGTTTAATGGGTAGGGAGGGCGAGCAGTACTTC	CASSLMGREGEQYF	.	TRBV27	TRBJ2-7	TRBD2
TGTGCCAGCAGCTTAACGTTCGGGACGGAGGATGAAAAACTGTTTTTT	CASSLTFGTEDEKLFF	.	TRBV11-3	TRBJ1-4	.
TGTGCCAGCAGAAAAAACGACATCTACGAGCAGTACTTC	CASRKNDIYEQYF	.	TRBV3-1/TRBV3-2	TRBJ2-7	.
TGTGCCAGCAGCGTGGCGGGAGGCCCCCCCTACAATGAGCAGTTCTTC	CASSVAGGPPYNEQFF	once	TRBV9	TRBJ2-1	TRBD2